This T cell receptor (beta chain) came from a study of blood T cells in healthy people across ages. Staff drew ten milliliters of peripheral blood from each donor. Each sample yielded at least 6 million isolated PBMCs. Whole-study findings and limits: In long-lived donors, naive CD4+ cell counts and diversity exceeded those of aged donors. With age, beta diversity per million T cells declined roughly linearly, significantly by 40 to 50.

Using a J-beta primer mix together with a sample-barcoded 5' primer, a second PCR was run for roughly 6 to 12 cycles. TCRdb re-called the 5' RACE reads with MiXCR, one entry per CDR3 protein. This sample has around 780,000 distinct CDR3 sequences, with roughly three fifths found just once. This clonotype showed up just a few times. No antigen is known for it. There are 16 residues in the CDR3. Germline values: CDR1 SGHRS, CDR2 YFSETQ. The V end was cut by 0 bases, the J end by 0 bases, with 11 bases between. This chain joins TRBV5-1 and TRBJ2-3, with D possibly being TRBD1 (6 bases). The TCR was taken from a man in his forties in good health. The sequenced material came from blood. The CDR3 nucleotides are TGCGCCAGCAGCTTGGGGGACAACCCGAGCACAGATACGCAGTATTTT. Amino acid sequence: CASSLGDNPSTDTQYF.